The 28 T cell receptor beta chains presented below share a single source sample, sequenced in a study of T cell responses to AZD1222 COVID-19 vaccine. This table comes from immunoSEQ multiplex PCR, and its TCRdb copy is limited to in-frame clones, with some not included. The sample yields about 82,000 clones, 85% to 95% seen once. The sample here was peripheral blood, taken on day 0 of AZD1222 vaccination. These receptors all come from an adult in good health.

This clone has more than one count but fewer than ten. The junction differs from germline at one of its ends, possibly a read error. The chain employs TRBV10-3 and TRBJ2-7; 7 bases fit TRBD1. There are 12 residues in the CDR3. Germline CDR1 ENHRY, CDR2 SYGVKD. The CDR3 DNA sequence: TGTGCCATCAGTGGAGGGACAGCCGAGGAGTACTTC. Protein sequence: CAISGGTAEEYF.

The chain employs TRBV10-3 and TRBJ2-7, with 8 bases that match TRBD1. V lost 4 bases, J lost 3 bases, and 2 bases stayed unmatched. Germline V gene lookup returns CDR1 ENHRY and CDR2 SYGVKD. This CDR3 comprises 13 residues. The CDR3 DNA is TGTGCCATCAGTGGCGGGACAGGCTACGAGCAGTACTTC. It codes for CAISGGTGYEQYF.

The chain employs TRBV5-4 and TRBJ1-6, with a possible D match to TRBD1 (5 bases). Trimming removed 3 bases from V and 3 bases from J, with 16 bases in between. CDR3 length: 17 residues. CDR1 and CDR2 from the germline V gene are SGHNT and YYREEE (reference sequence). Here the CDR3 reads CASSWGGAGGYNSPLHF. The CDR3 DNA reads TGTGCCAGCAGCTGGGGGGGTGCAGGTGGCTATAATTCACCCCTCCACTTT.

The chain joins TRBV4-3 to TRBJ2-7, with TRBD1 matching over 10 bases. The V gene end was trimmed by 0 bases and the J gene end by 3 bases; junction bases not matched to a gene: 5. This CDR3 has 16 amino acids. In germline, CDR1 is LGHNA, CDR2 YSLEER. CDR3 protein: CASSQDGGQGVYEQYF. The DNA for the CDR3 is TGCGCCAGCAGCCAAGACGGAGGACAGGGGGTCTACGAGCAGTACTTC.

The genes are TRBV12-5 and TRBJ2-1; 7 nucleotides agree with TRBD1. Germline trimming cut 0 bases from V and 0 bases from J; bases unmatched to any gene: 2. Germline CDR1 LGHNT, CDR2 FRNRAP. The CDR3 runs 16 residues. The CDR3 spells CASGLVGDSSYNEQFF. The CDR3 bases are TGTGCTAGTGGTTTGGTGGGGGACAGCTCCTACAATGAGCAGTTCTTC.

The table lists this clone with a few counts. This chain connects TRBV30 to TRBJ1-2; 8 nucleotides match TRBD1. Germline CDR1 is GTSNPN and CDR2 is SVGIG (reference sequence). The CDR3 loop spans 13 amino acids. The V and J ends lost 8 bases and 5 bases, in that order; junction bases with no gene match: 10. In nucleotides, the CDR3 is TGTGCCAGCCGACGGGACAGGAGTTATGGCTACACCTTC. It encodes CASRRDRSYGYTF. Together with reference TRBV30 and TRBJ1-2, the CDR3 gives the full variable domain: SQTIHQWPATLVQPVGSPLSLECTVEGTSNPNLYWYRQAAGRGLQLLFYSVGIGQISSEVPQNLSASRPQDRQFILSSKKLLLSDSGFYLCASRRDRSYGYTFGSGTRLTVV.

This chain joins TRBV27 and TRBJ1-5; weak D call: TRBD1 (6 bases). Germline V gene data show CDR1 as MNHEY and CDR2 as SMNVEV (reference sequence). V was shortened by 4 bases and J by 7 bases, with 11 bases between the two germline ends. The length of the CDR3 is 13 residues. CDR3 in amino acids: CASSYRVLQPQHF. The CDR3 region has the DNA TGTGCCAGCAGTTACAGGGTTCTGCAGCCCCAGCATTTT.

The chain employs TRBV5-6 and TRBJ2-7; 9 bases agree with TRBD1. Germline CDR1 SGHDT, CDR2 YYEEEE. Germline trimming cut 4 bases from V and 6 bases from J; bases unmatched to any gene: 14. The CDR3 has 16 amino acids. For the CDR3, the DNA is TGTGCCAGCAGCCCGGACTCGGGACAGGGATGGGGCGAGCAGTACTTC. This codes for CASSPDSGQGWGEQYF.

The chain carries TRBV6-5 and TRBJ2-3, with no clear D. The length of the CDR3 is 13 residues. The V and J ends lost 8 bases and 1 base respectively, with 10 bases between them. Germline loops: CDR1 MNHEY, CDR2 SVGAGI. CDR3 loop: CASVPIGTDTQYF. The CDR3 nucleotides read TGTGCCAGCGTCCCGATTGGCACAGATACGCAGTATTTT.

This clone has just one count. The chain recombines TRBV9 with TRBJ1-3; D remains ambiguous. Between the trimmed V and J ends, which lost 2 bases and 1 base, there was a span of 19 bases. CDR1 SGDLS and CDR2 YYNGEE come from the germline V gene. This CDR3 has 18 residues. CDR3 sequence reads: CASSVSSTGPGSGNTIYF. CDR3 nucleotide sequence: TGTGCCAGCAGCGTTTCCAGTACTGGGCCCGGATCTGGAAACACCATATATTTT.

V gene TRBV11-2 combines with J gene TRBJ1-2; 9 bases agree with TRBD1. The germline gives CDR1 SGHAT, CDR2 FQNNGV. Unmatched junction bases numbered 9, after V lost 3 bases and J lost 7 bases. This CDR3 has 15 amino acids. CDR3 amino acids: CASSFTQGATGGYTF. In DNA form, the CDR3 reads TGTGCCAGCAGCTTCACACAGGGGGCGACGGGTGGCTACACCTTC.

The chain carries TRBV19 and TRBJ2-1, with D maybe TRBD1 (5 bases). V was trimmed by 5 bases and J by 2 bases, leaving 7 bases between them. The CDR3 is made up of 13 amino acids. Germline V CDR1 and CDR2: LNHDA, SQIVND (reference sequence). The CDR3 protein is CASSQTAYNEQFF. The CDR3 DNA is TGTGCCAGTAGTCAGACAGCCTACAATGAGCAGTTCTTC.

The chain is built from TRBV4-1 and TRBJ1-5; 9 bases are a match to TRBD1. Germline trimming cut 1 base from V and 6 bases from J; bases unmatched to any gene: 7. Germline-derived CDR1 and CDR2 are MGHRA and YSYEKL. CDR3 length equals 16 residues. The CDR3 loop reads CASSQGDREGSQPQHF. CDR3 nucleotide sequence: TGCGCCAGCAGCCAAGGGGACAGGGAGGGGAGTCAGCCCCAGCATTTT.

V is TRBV6-5 and J is TRBJ1-1; a weak D match, TRBD1 (5 bases). V dropped 6 bases and J dropped 5 bases, with 16 bases sitting between them. The CDR3 spans 14 residues. The V gene's germline CDR1 is MNHEY and CDR2 SVGAGI. The CDR3 reads CASSSEGRWTEAFF. CDR3 coding DNA: TGTGCCAGCAGCTCAGAGGGGAGGTGGACTGAAGCTTTCTTT.

The V call is TRBV5-1, the J call TRBJ1-5; D unclear. The CDR3 covers 13 residues. Trimming cost V 5 bases and J 0 bases, with 6 bases left between them. Germline CDR1 reads SGHRS; CDR2 reads YFSETQ. CDR3 loop: CASSSDSNQPQHF. The CDR3, as DNA: TGCGCCAGCAGTTCGGATAGCAATCAGCCCCAGCATTTT.

This chain uses TRBV12-3 or TRBV12-4 with TRBJ2-4, with a tentative D call TRBD1 (5 bases). The ends were cut back, 11 bases at V and 5 bases at J, with 16 bases in the middle. This CDR3 is 13 amino acids long. The CDR3: CAGSKGVQNIQYF. The CDR3 DNA follows: TGTGCCGGATCCAAAGGGGTCCAAAACATTCAGTACTTC.

The chain uses TRBV9 and TRBJ2-7; 9 nucleotides line up with TRBD2. CDR1 and CDR2 from the germline V gene are SGDLS and YYNGEE. The CDR3 totals 16 residues. V lost 0 bases, J lost 2 bases, and 6 bases stayed unmatched. Here the CDR3 reads CASSVEGSGGPYEQYF. The CDR3 DNA sequence: TGTGCCAGCAGCGTAGAGGGTAGCGGGGGCCCCTACGAGCAGTACTTC.

The chain is built from TRBV7-9 and TRBJ1-2; D is unclear. CDR1 is SEHNR, CDR2 FQNEAQ, per germline (reference sequence). V lost 5 bases and J 2 bases, leaving 6 bases between the germline ends. The length of the CDR3 is 12 residues. The CDR3, as DNA: TGTGCCAGCAGCCAAACGAACTATGGCTACACCTTC. The encoded protein is CASSQTNYGYTF.

The chain employs TRBV6-2 or TRBV6-3 and TRBJ1-1, with TRBD1 as a possible D gene (5 bases). The CDR3 runs to 16 residues. Trimming removed 2 bases from V and 6 bases from J, with 19 bases in between. CDR1 and CDR2 (germline): MNHEY, SVGEGT. CDR3 in DNA: TGTGCCAGCAGTTACCAGGGAGGCAGCGCGCACCCTGAAGCTTTCTTT. Its translation: CASSYQGGSAHPEAFF.

The V gene is TRBV4-2, the J gene TRBJ2-1; the match to TRBD2 covers 8 bases. V lost 0 bases and J lost 2; bases outside the gene matches: 6. Per germline, CDR1 LGHNA and CDR2 YNFKEQ. This CDR3 is built from 17 residues. The CDR3 sequence is CASSQDFGGGTYNEQFF. The CDR3 DNA sequence: TGTGCCAGCAGCCAAGACTTCGGGGGGGGAACCTACAATGAGCAGTTCTTC.

This clone was counted a single time. The chain links TRBV19 to TRBJ2-7, with TRBD2 matching over 14 bases. V trimming: 6 bases; J trimming: 0 bases; junction bases outside the gene matches: 7. Looked up from germline, CDR1 is LNHDA and CDR2 is SQIVND (reference sequence). The CDR3 consists of 17 residues. CDR3 protein: CASRGTSGGTSSYEQYF. The CDR3 nucleotides are TGTGCCAGTAGAGGGACTAGCGGGGGCACGAGCTCCTACGAGCAGTACTTC.

The V gene is TRBV19, the J gene TRBJ1-2; D is possibly TRBD1 (6 bases). V was pared by 6 bases and J by 5 bases, with 19 bases between. From germline, CDR1 is LNHDA and CDR2 SQIVND (reference sequence). The CDR3 extends over 15 amino acids. CDR3 DNA: TGTGCCAGTAGGATGGCAGGGGACGGTGGGTATGGCTACACCTTC. It specifies CASRMAGDGGYGYTF.

V and J are TRBV5-6 and TRBJ1-2; TRBD1 agrees at 10 bases. Germline CDR1 is SGHDT and CDR2 is YYEEEE. J lost 5 bases, V lost 6 bases, and 13 bases had no gene match. CDR3 length: 16 amino acids. CDR3 coding DNA: TGTGCCAGCACCCACCCAGGGACAGGGGATACTTATGGCTACACCTTC. It translates to CASTHPGTGDTYGYTF.

Written as DNA, the CDR3 is TGTGCCAGCAGCTTAAGTGTTGCCGCCCTCTCTGGGGCCAACGTCCTGACTTTC. Its translation is CASSLSVAALSGANVLTF. The chain carries TRBV7-8 and TRBJ2-6; D is ambiguous. The CDR3 length is 18 residues. The V gene lost 2 bases and the J gene lost 0 bases, with 14 bases spanning the gap. The germline gives CDR1 SGHVS, CDR2 FQNEAQ. Variable domain in full (rest from reference TRBV7-8 and TRBJ2-6): GAGVSQSPRYKVAKRGQDVALRCDPISGHVSLFWYQQALGQGPEFLTYFQNEAQLDKSGLPSDRFFAERPEGSVSTLKIQRTQQEDSAVYLCASSLSVAALSGANVLTFGAGSRLTVL.

This clone occurred once. The chain uses TRBV7-9 and TRBJ1-5; no reliable D call. CDR1 is SEHNR, CDR2 FQNEAQ, per germline (reference sequence). CDR3 length equals 14 residues. Trimming stripped 4 bases from V and 0 bases from J, with 7 bases between. The CDR3 here is CASSSDVSNQPQHF. CDR3 DNA: TGTGCCAGCAGCTCGGACGTTAGCAATCAGCCCCAGCATTTT. The whole variable domain, remainder taken from reference TRBV7-9 and TRBJ1-5, is DTGVSQNPRHKITKRGQNVTFRCDPISEHNRLYWYRQTLGQGPEFLTYFQNEAQLEKSRLLSDRFSAERPKGSFSTLEIQRTEQGDSAMYLCASSSDVSNQPQHFGDGTRLSIL.

This clone was detected only once. The chain couples TRBV10-3 to TRBJ1-2; possibly TRBD1 for D (5 bases). Germline CDR1 and CDR2: ENHRY and SYGVKD. The CDR3 is made up of 15 amino acids. V lost 2 bases, J lost 8 bases, and 18 bases lay in between. In DNA form, the CDR3 reads TGTGCCATCAGTGAGCATATGGGCCAGGGATCGGGCTACACCTTC. Its translation: CAISEHMGQGSGYTF.

The chain carries TRBV5-1 and TRBJ2-4; tentative D call: TRBD1 (5 bases). V was shortened by 0 bases and J by 0 bases, with 10 bases between the two germline ends. From germline, CDR1 is SGHRS and CDR2 YFSETQ. The CDR3 covers 16 residues. The CDR3: CASSLGQNLAKNIQYF. The CDR3 DNA sequence: TGCGCCAGCAGCTTGGGACAGAACCTAGCCAAAAACATTCAGTACTTC.

This chain links TRBV6-6 with TRBJ1-3; maybe TRBD1 (5 bases). The germline gives CDR1 MNHNY, CDR2 SVGAGI (reference sequence). With 6 bases removed from V and 2 bases from J, the gap between germline ends came to 11 bases. The CDR3 contains 14 residues. CDR3 amino acids: CASRSGGTGNTIYF. CDR3 nucleotides: TGTGCCAGCAGAAGTGGGGGAACTGGAAACACCATATATTTT.